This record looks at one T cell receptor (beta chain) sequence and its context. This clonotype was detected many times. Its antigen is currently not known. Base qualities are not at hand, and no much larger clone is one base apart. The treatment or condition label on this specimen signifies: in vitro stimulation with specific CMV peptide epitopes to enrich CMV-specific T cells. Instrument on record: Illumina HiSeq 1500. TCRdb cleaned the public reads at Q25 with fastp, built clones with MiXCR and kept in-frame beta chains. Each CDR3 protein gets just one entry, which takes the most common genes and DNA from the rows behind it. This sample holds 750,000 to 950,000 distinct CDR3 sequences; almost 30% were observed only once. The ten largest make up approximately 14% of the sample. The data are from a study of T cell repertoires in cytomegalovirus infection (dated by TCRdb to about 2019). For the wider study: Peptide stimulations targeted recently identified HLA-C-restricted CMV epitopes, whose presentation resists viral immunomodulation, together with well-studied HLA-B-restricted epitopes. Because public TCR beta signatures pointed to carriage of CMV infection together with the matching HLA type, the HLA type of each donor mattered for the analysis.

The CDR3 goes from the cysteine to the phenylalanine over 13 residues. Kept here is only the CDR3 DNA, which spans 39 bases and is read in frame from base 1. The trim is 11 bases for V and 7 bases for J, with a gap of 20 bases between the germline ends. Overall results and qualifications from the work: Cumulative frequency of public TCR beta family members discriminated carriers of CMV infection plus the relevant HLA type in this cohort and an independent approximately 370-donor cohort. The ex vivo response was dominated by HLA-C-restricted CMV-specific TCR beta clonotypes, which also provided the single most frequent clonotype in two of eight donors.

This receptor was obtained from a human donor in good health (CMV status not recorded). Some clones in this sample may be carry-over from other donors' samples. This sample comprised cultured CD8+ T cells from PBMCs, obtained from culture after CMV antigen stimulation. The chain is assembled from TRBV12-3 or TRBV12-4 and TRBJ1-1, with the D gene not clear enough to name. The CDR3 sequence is CAVIRNQNLEAFF. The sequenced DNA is TGTGCCGTGATACGGAACCAGAACCTTGAAGCTTTCTTT.